This T cell receptor beta chain was observed in a study of T-cell reconstitution after alpha-beta-depleted transplantation in children. The TCRbeta library was prepared with unique molecular identifiers. TCRdb re-derived calls from the PCR reads in MiXCR, one entry per CDR3 protein. The sample includes hundreds of thousands of distinct CDR3 sequences, around a third of them seen just once. Germline loops: CDR1 SEHNR, CDR2 FQNEAQ (reference sequence). The CDR3 has 17 amino acids. The J segment lost 5 bases and the V segment lost 5 bases, leaving 14 bases of the junction unmatched. This material consisted of PBMCs from the stem cell graft donor, taken from the stem cell graft. The sequence was obtained from a human donor who donated a stem cell graft to a child with aplastic anemia. The chain couples TRBV7-9 to TRBJ2-3; 9 bases align to TRBD2. The CDR3 is CASSTGLAGVGRDTQYF. The CDR3 DNA is TGTGCCAGCAGCACCGGTTTAGCGGGAGTGGGGAGAGATACGCAGTATTTT.